This T cell receptor (beta chain) emerged from a study of blood T cell repertoires in COVID-19. Study context: The samples span acute and convalescent COVID-19 from the United States, Italy and Spain.

Profiling relied on immunoSEQ multiplex PCR, and the TCRdb table lists in-frame clones only, not all of them. The data show more than 100,000 clones, 80% to 85% seen once. Germline CDR1 reads LNHDA; CDR2 reads SQIVND (reference sequence). The CDR3 has 14 amino acids. Trimming took off 0 bases at V and 8 bases at J, with 11 bases between the two ends. Sequencing was performed on peripheral blood. J is TRBJ1-5 and V is TRBV19; perhaps TRBD1 as D (5 bases). This sequence was found in a woman in her sixties or seventies with active or convalescent COVID-19. The CDR3 DNA reads as TGTGCCAGTAGTATAGATCTGGGGACTGAGCCCCAGCATTTT. It yields the protein CASSIDLGTEPQHF.